The 8 T cell receptor beta chains in this list originate from one sample, sequenced in a study of cytomegalovirus exposure and HLA in healthy donors. Generated by immunoSEQ multiplex PCR, the TCRdb table keeps only in-frame clones and is missing some. The sample contains hundreds of thousands of clones, around 80% of which appear only once. The sample was PBMCs. Every receptor here comes from a woman aged 25 to 45 in good health and CMV-seropositive.

V gene TRBV6-5 combines with J gene TRBJ2-7, with D tentatively TRBD1 or TRBD2 (7 bases each). CDR3 length: 15 residues. V was clipped by 2 bases and J by 4 bases, with 15 bases between them. The V gene's germline CDR1 is MNHEY and CDR2 SVGAGI. CDR3 amino acids: CASSYPGQGGYEQYF. CDR3 DNA: TGTGCCAGCAGTTACCCCGGGCAGGGGGGGTACGAGCAGTACTTC.

This chain joins TRBV9 and TRBJ1-1; D is ambiguous. Germline CDR1 is SGDLS and CDR2 is YYNGEE. This CDR3 has 12 amino acids. V was cut by 5 bases and J by 3 bases, with 8 bases left in between. CDR3: CASSKKDTEAFF. The CDR3 coding sequence is TGTGCCAGCAGTAAGAAGGACACTGAAGCTTTCTTT.

The chain links TRBV4-3 to TRBJ2-2; TRBD1 is a possible D gene (6 bases). This CDR3 comprises 20 residues. The V end lost 3 bases, the J end lost 5 bases, and 28 bases lay between the germline ends. Germline loops: CDR1 LGHNA, CDR2 YSLEER. CDR3 nucleotides: TGCGCCAGCAGCCAGTTGGGCGGACAGACCCCACGAGAACGGACCGGGGAGCTGTTTTTT. It specifies CASSQLGGQTPRERTGELFF.

The chain joins TRBV12-5 to TRBJ2-7; 8 nucleotides line up with TRBD2. Germline V gene sequence: CDR1 LGHNT, CDR2 FRNRAP. The junction had 11 bases not matched to a gene; V was cut back by 1 base and J by 3 bases. This CDR3 has 17 residues. In DNA form, the CDR3 reads TGTGCTAGTGGTTTGGGGGGCAGGGGACTAGTTCACTACGAGCAGTACTTC. This gives the protein CASGLGGRGLVHYEQYF.

The CDR3 nucleotides read TGTGCCAGCAGCGAAGGACAGGGTGGTTCGTACAATGAGCAGTTCTTC. This encodes CASSEGQGGSYNEQFF. V usage is TRBV13 and J usage is TRBJ2-1; 8 positions agree with TRBD1. The germline V gene has CDR1 PRHDT and CDR2 FYEKMQ (reference sequence). The CDR3 length is 16 residues. The junction had 10 bases not matched to a gene; V was cut back by 5 bases and J by 4 bases. The entire variable domain, with the rest obtained from reference TRBV13 and TRBJ2-1, is as follows: AAGVIQSPRHLIKEKRETATLKCYPIPRHDTVYWYQQGPGQDPQFLISFYEKMQSDKGSIPDRFSAQQFSDYHSELNMSSLELGDSALYFCASSEGQGGSYNEQFFGPGTRLTVL.

The chain carries TRBV27 and TRBJ2-5; 8 nucleotides align to TRBD2. V shed 10 bases, J shed 4 bases, and the junction held 5 bases outside the gene matches. From germline, CDR1 is MNHEY and CDR2 SMNVEV (reference sequence). The CDR3 contains 12 residues. CDR3 loop: CATSAGAETQYF. CDR3 coding DNA: TGTGCCACCTCAGCGGGAGCAGAGACCCAGTACTTC.

This clone was counted only a few times. This chain joins TRBV5-4 and TRBJ2-1, with 8 bases matching TRBD2. The length of the CDR3 is 18 residues. V lost 3 bases, J lost 2 bases, and 13 bases stayed unmatched. Germline V lookup: CDR1 SGHNT, CDR2 YYREEE (reference sequence). The CDR3 bases are TGTGCCAGCAGCTCGGGGGGGAAAAACCCCGAACCCTACAATGAGCAGTTCTTC. Its translation is CASSSGGKNPEPYNEQFF.

The V gene is TRBV7-3, the J gene TRBJ2-3, with 8 bases aligning to TRBD2. Losses at the gene ends were 3 bases for V and 3 bases for J; bases not matched to a gene: 5. Germline CDR1 is SGHTA and CDR2 is FQGTGA. CDR3 size: 15 residues. The CDR3 sequence is CASSLAAGGTDTQYF. CDR3 DNA: TGTGCCAGCAGCTTGGCTGCGGGAGGAACAGATACGCAGTATTTT.